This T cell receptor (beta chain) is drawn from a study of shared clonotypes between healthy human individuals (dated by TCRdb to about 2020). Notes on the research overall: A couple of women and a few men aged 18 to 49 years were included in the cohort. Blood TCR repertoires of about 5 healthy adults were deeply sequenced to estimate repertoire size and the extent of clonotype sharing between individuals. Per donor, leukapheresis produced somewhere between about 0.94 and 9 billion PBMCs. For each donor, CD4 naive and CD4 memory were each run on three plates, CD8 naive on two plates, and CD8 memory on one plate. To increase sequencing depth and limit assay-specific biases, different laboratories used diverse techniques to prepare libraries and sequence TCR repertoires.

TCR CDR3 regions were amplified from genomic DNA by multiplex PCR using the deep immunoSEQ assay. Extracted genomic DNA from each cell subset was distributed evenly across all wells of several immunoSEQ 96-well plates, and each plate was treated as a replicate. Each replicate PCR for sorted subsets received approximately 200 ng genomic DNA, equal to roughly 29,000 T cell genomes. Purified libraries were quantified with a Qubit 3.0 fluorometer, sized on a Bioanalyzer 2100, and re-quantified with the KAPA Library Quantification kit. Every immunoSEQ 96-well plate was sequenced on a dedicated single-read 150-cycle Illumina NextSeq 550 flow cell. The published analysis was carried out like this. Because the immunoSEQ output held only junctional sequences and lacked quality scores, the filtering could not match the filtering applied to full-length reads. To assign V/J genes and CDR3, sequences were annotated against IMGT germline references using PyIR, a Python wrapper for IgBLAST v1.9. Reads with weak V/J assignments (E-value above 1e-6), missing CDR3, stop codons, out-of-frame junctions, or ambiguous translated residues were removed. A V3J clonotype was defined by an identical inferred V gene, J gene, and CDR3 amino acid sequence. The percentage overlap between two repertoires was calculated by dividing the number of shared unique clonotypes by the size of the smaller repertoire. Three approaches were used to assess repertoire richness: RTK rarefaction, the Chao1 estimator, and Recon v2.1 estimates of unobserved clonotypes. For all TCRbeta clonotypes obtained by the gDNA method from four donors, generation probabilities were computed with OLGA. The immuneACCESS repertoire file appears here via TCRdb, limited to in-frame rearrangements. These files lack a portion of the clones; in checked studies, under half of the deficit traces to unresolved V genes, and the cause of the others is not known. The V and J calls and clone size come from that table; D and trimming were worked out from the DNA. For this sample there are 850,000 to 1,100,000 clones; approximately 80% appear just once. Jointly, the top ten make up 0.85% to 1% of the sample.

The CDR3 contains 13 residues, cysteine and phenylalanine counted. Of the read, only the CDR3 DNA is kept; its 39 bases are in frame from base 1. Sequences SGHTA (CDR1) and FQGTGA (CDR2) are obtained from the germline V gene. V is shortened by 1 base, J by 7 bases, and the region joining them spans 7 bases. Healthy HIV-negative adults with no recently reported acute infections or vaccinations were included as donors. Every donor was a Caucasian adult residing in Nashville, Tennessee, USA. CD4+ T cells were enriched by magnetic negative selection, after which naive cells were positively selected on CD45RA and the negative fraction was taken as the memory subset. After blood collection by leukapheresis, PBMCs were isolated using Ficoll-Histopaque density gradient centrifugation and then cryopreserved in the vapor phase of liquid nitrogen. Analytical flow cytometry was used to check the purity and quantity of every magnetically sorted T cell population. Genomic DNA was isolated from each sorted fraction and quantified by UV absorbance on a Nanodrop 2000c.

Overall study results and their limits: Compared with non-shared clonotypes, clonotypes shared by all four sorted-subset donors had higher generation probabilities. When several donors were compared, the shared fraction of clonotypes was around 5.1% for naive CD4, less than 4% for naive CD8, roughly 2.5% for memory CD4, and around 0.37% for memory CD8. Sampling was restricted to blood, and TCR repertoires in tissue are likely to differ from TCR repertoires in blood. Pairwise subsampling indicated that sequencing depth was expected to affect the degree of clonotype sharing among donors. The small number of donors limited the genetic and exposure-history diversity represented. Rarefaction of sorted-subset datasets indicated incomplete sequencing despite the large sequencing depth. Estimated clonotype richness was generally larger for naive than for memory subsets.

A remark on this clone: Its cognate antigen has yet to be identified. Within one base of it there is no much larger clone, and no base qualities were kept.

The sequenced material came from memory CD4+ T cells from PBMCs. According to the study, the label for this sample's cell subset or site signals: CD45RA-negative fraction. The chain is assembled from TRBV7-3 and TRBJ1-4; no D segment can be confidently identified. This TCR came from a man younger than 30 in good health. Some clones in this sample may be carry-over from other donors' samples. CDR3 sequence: CASSLIDGEKLFF. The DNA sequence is TGTGCCAGCAGCTTAATCGACGGTGAAAAACTGTTTTTT.